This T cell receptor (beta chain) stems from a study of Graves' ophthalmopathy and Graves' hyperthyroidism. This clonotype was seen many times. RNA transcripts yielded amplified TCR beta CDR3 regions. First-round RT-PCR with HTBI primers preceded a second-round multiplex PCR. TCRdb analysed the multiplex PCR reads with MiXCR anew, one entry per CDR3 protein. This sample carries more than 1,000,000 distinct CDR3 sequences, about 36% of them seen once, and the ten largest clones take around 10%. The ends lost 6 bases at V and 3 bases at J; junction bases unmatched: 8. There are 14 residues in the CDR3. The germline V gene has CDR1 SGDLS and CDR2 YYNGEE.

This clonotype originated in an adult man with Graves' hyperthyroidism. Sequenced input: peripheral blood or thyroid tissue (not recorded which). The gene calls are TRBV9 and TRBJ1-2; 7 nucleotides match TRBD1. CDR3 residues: CASTPGQWDYGYTF. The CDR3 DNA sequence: TGTGCCAGCACCCCGGGACAGTGGGACTATGGCTACACCTTC.